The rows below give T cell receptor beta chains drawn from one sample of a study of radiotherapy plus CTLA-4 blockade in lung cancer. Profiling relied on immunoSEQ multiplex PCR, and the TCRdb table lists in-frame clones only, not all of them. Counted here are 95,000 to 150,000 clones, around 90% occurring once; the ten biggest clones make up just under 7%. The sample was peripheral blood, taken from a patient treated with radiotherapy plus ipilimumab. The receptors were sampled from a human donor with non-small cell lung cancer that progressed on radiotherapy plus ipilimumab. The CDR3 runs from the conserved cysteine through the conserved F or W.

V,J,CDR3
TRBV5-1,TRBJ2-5,CASSLGPEETQYF
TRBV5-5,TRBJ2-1,CASSLMSGSYNEQFF
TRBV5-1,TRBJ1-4,CASKQTTGAGEKLFF
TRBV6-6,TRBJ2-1,CASSGNEQFF
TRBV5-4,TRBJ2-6,CASSFWGLSGANVLTF
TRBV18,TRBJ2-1,CASSPAGDEQFF
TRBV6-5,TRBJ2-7,CASRGRVSPWEQYF
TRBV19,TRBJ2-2,CASSVLAGDTGELFF
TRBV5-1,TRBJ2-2,CASSDGTGDLTGELFF
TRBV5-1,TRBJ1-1,CASSRIMTGTEAFF
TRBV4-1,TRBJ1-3,CASGQDLAPISGNTIYF
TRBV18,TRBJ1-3,CASSPFGQVSGNTIYF
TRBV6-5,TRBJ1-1,CASRGGTAAFF
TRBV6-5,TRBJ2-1,CASSAQGGPFF
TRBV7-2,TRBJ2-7,CASSLAPGYEQYF
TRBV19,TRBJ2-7,CASSMVGGTYEQYF
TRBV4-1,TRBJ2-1,CASSQGTVFPYNEQFF
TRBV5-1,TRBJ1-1,CASRWTELSEAFF
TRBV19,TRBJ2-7,CASSTALLAGGLFGSYEQYF
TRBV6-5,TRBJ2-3,CASSYFSRGRTDTQYF
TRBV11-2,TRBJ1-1,CASSPVRGKTEAFF
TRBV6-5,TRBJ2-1,CAGSSFGLYEQLF
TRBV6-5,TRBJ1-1,CASRPTGGRETEAFF
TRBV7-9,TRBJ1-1,CASSLKAGTWMTEAFF
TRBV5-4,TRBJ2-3,CASSRRAATDTQYF
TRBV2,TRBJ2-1,CASQLYNEQFF
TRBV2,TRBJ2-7,CASTPNLAGAGVYEQYF
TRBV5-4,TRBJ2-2,CASSLAGSPGELFF
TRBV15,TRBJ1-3,CATKIQGGNTIYF
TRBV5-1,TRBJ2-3,CASSLEGGYTDTQYF
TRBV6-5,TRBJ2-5,CASRAIREGLETQYF
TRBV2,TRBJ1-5,CASSEGSMGSNQPQHF
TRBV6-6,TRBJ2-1,CASSRKDEQFF
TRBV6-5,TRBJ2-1,CASSRDRDPYNEQFF
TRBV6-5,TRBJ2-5,CASAPPGTDGAQYF
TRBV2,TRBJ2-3,CASTPRLAGGPRTDTQYF
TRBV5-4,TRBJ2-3,CASSFQTSGGKTDTQYF
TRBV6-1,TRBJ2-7,CASSDLRGQLKEQYF
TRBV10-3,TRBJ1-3,CAMGISAGNTIYF
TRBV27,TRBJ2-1,CASRGTDSRIEGEQFF
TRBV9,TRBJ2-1,CASRLAEVYNEQFF
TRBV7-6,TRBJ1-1,CASSLGTGVNTEAFF
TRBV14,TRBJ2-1,CASSQRDNNEQFF
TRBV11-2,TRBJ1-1,CASSSESAEAFF
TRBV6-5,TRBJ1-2,CASHHGANYGYTF
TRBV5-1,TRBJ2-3,CASSRGGVTDTQYF
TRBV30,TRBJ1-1,CAWSQLSGTPEAFF
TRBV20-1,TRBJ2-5,CSAEVGETQYF
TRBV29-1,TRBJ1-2,CSVVRQGAIFRGYTF